A selection of T cell receptor beta chains follows, all from one sample in a study of cytomegalovirus exposure and HLA in healthy donors. The protocol was immunoSEQ multiplex PCR, while the TCRdb copy is restricted to in-frame clones and leaves out a portion. The sample has about 130,000 clones; approximately 80% are singletons. The sequenced sample was PBMCs. The receptor source for this set is a man under 40 in good health and CMV-seropositive. CDR3s include the opening cysteine and the closing phenylalanine or tryptophan.

>TRBJ2-5|TRBV18
CASSREETQYF
>TRBJ2-6|TRBV9
CASTRGGSGANVLTF
>TRBJ2-3|TRBV27
CASSYWTSGVQTRDTQYF
>TRBJ2-7|TRBV6-5
CASSPRTGGGYEQYF
>TRBJ1-2|TRBV18
CASSPRRGYGYTF
>TRBJ2-7|TRBV2
CASRADRRTYEQYF
>TRBJ2-1|TRBV19
CASSIGPSGSFSYEQFF
>TRBJ1-2|TRBV27
CASSLAGYGYTF
>TRBJ1-4|TRBV28
CASRTGTGESKLFF
>TRBJ2-1|TRBV30
CAWSRDRVDEQFF
>TRBJ2-2|TRBV6-1
CASSEMGAIPGELFF
>TRBJ2-7|TRBV6-1
CASSVRTGEYEQYF
>TRBJ2-7|TRBV11-2
CASSLNTGQVYEQYF
>TRBJ1-1|TRBV6-1
CASSKTGLYTEAFF
>TRBJ2-1|TRBV6-5
CASSLGQGGDEQFF
>TRBJ2-2|TRBV15
CATSRVLAGGPGGELFF
>TRBJ1-4|TRBV27
CASSLSPTGANEKLFF
>TRBJ2-1|TRBV9
CASSEPGQPYNEQFF